In this sample, the clone carrying this TCR beta chain is medium-sized. Thyroid surgery was preceded by no treatment in any patient. This sample is drawn from a study of metastatic and nonmetastatic thyroid tumors. From the PCR reads, TCRdb re-called clones with MiXCR. The sample shows 15,000 or so clones, almost 30% of them seen only once. The CDR3 is 16 residues long. Germline CDR1 is SGHTA and CDR2 is FQGNSA. The ends lost 4 bases at V and 6 bases at J; junction bases unmatched: 14. This TCR was sampled from a female donor with papillary thyroid cancer or a benign thyroid nodule (not recorded which). Some clones in this sample may be carry-over from other donors' samples. The material sequenced was blood. The chain recombines TRBV7-2 with TRBJ2-7; 8 bases agree with TRBD1. The CDR3 protein is CASSYSPGQGRSEQYF. CDR3 bases: TGTGCCAGCAGCTACTCACCCGGACAGGGACGGTCCGAGCAGTACTTC.